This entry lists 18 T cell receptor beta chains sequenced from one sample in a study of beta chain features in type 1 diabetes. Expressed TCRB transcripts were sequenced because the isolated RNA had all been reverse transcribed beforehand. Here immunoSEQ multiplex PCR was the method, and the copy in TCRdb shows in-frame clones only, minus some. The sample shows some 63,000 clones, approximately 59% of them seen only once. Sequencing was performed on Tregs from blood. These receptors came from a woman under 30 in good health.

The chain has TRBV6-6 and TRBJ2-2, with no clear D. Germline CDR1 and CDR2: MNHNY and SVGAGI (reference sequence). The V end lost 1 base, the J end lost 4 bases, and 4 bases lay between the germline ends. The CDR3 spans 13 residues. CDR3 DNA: TGTGCCAGCAGTTACTTAGCCACCGGGGAGCTGTTTTTT. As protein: CASSYLATGELFF.

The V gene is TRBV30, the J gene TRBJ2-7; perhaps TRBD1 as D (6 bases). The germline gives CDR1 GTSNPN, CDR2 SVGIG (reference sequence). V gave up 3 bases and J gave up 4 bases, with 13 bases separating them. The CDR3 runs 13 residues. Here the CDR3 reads CAWRKSGVYEQYF. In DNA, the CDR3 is TGTGCCTGGAGGAAATCAGGGGTATACGAGCAGTACTTC.

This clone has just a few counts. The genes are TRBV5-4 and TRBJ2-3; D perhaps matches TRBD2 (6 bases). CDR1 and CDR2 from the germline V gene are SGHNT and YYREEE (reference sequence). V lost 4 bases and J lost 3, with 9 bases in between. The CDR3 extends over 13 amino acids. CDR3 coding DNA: TGTGCCAGCAGCCGAGGAGGGACAGATACGCAGTATTTT. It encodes CASSRGGTDTQYF.

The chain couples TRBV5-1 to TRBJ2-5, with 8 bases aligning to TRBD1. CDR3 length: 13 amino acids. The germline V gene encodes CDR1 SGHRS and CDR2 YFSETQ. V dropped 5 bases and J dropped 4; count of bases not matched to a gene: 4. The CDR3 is CASREGQGETQYF. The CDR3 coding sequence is TGCGCCAGCAGAGAAGGACAGGGAGAGACCCAGTACTTC.

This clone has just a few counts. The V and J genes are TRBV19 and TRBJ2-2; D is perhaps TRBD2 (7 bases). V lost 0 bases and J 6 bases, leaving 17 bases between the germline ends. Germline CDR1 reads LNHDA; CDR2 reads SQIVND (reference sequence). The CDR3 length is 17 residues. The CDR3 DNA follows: TGTGCCAGTAGTATAGATCTCGGGGGGCTCCCTCCCGGGGAGCTGTTTTTT. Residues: CASSIDLGGLPPGELFF. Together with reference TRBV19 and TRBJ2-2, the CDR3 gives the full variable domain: DGGITQSPKYLFRKEGQNVTLSCEQNLNHDAMYWYRQDPGQGLRLIYYSQIVNDFQKGDIAEGYSVSREKKESFPLTVTSAQKNPTAFYLCASSIDLGGLPPGELFFGEGSRLTVL.

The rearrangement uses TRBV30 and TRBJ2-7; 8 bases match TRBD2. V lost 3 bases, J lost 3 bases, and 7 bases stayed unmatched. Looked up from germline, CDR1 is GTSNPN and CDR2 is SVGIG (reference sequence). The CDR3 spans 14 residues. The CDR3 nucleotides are TGTGCCTGGAGCCGGGGGGGGATGGGCTACGAGCAGTACTTC. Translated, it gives CAWSRGGMGYEQYF.

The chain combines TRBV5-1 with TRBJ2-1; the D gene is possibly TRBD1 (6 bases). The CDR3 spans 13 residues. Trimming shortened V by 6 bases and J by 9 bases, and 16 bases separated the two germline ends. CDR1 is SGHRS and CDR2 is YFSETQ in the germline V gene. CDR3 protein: CASIAPGQIEQFF. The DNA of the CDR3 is TGCGCCAGCATCGCTCCTGGACAGATTGAGCAGTTCTTC.

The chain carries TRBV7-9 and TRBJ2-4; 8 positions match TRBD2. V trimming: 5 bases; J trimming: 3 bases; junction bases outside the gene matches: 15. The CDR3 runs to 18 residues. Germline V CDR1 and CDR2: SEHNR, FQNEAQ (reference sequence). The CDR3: CASSRGLATLSGKNIQYF. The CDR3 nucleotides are TGTGCCAGCAGCCGCGGACTAGCAACTCTCAGCGGCAAAAACATTCAGTACTTC.

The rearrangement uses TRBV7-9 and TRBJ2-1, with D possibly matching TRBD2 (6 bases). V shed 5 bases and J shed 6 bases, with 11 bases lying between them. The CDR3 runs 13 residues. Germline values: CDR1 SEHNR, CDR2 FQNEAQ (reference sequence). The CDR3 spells CASSVPAGNEQFF. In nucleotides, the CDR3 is TGTGCCAGCAGCGTCCCAGCGGGCAATGAGCAGTTCTTC.

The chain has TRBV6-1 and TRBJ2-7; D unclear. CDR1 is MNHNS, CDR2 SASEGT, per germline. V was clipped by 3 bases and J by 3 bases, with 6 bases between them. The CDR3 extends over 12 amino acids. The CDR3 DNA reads TGTGCCAGCAGTGAGTACAACTACGAGCAGTACTTC. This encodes CASSEYNYEQYF.

This chain's CDR3 is CASSPGIGQGGLSTDTQYF. In nucleotides, the CDR3 is TGTGCCAGCTCACCGGGGATCGGACAGGGGGGCCTTTCCACAGATACGCAGTATTTT. J is TRBJ2-3 and V is TRBV18, with 10 bases fitting TRBD1. CDR3 length: 19 residues. J was trimmed by 2 bases and V by 3 bases; bases with no gene match: 14. The germline gives CDR1 KGHSH, CDR2 LQKENI.

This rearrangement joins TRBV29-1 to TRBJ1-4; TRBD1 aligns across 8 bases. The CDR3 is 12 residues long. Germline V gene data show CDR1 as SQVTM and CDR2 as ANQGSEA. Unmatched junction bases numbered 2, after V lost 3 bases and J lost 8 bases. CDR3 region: CSVETGEEKLFF. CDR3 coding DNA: TGCAGCGTTGAGACAGGGGAGGAAAAACTGTTTTTT.

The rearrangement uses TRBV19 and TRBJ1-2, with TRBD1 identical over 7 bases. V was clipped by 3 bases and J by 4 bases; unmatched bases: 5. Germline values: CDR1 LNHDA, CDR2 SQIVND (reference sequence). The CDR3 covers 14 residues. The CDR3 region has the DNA TGTGCCAGTAGTATCCGACAGGGTCCCTATGGCTACACCTTC. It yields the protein CASSIRQGPYGYTF.

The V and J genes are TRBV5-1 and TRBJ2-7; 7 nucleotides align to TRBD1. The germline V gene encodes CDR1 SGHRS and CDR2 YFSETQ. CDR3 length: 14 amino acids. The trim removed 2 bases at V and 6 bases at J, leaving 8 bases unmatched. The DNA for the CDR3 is TGCGCCAGCAGCTTTATACAGGGGACAAGCGAGCAGTACTTC. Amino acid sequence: CASSFIQGTSEQYF.

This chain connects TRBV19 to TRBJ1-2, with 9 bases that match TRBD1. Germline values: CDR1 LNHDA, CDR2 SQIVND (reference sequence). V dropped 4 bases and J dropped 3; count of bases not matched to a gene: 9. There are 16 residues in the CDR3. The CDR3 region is CASSKGQGKDDYGYTF. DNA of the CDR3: TGTGCCAGTAGTAAAGGACAGGGGAAGGATGACTATGGCTACACCTTC.

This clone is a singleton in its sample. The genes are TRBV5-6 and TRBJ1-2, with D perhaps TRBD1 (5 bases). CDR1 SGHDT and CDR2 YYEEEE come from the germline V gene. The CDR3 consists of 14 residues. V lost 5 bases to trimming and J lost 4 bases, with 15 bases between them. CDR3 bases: TGTGCCAGCAGGCGCCGTGGGGACTTCTATGGCTACACCTTC. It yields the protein CASRRRGDFYGYTF.

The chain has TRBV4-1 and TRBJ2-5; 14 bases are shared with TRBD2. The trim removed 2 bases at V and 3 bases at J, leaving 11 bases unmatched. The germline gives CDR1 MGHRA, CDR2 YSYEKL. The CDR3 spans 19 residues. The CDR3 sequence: CASSQRLAGGPGREETQYF. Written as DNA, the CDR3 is TGCGCCAGCAGCCAAAGACTAGCGGGAGGGCCTGGGAGGGAAGAGACCCAGTACTTC.

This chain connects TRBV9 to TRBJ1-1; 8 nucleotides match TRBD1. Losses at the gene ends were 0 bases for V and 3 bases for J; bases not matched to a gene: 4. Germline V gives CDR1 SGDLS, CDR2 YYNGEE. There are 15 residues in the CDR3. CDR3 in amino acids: CASSVVQGGDTEAFF. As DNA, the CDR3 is TGTGCCAGCAGCGTAGTACAGGGGGGAGACACTGAAGCTTTCTTT.